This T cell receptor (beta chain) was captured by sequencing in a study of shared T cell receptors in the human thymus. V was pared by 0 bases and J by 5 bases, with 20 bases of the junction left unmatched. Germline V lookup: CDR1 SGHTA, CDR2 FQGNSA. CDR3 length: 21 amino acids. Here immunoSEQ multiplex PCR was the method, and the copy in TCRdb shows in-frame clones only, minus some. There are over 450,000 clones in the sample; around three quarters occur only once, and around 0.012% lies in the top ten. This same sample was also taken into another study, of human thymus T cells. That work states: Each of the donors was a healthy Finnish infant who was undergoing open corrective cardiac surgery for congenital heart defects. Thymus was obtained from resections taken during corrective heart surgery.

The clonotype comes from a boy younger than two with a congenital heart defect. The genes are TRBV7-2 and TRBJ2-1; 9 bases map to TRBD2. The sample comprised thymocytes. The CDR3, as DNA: TGTGCCAGCAGCTTAGCCCGGGGGTTAGCGGGAGTAGGGGGGACAAACAATGAGCAGTTCTTC. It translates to CASSLARGLAGVGGTNNEQFF.